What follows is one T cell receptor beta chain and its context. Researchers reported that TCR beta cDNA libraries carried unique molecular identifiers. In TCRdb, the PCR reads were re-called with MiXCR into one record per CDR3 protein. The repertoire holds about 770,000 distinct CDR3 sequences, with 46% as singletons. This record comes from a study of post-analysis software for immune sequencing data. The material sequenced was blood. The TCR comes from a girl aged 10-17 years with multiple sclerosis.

The DNA for the CDR3 is TGTGCCAGCAGCCAAGCCGGGAACACAGATACGCAGTATTTT. The encoded protein is CASSQAGNTDTQYF. V is TRBV3-1 and J is TRBJ2-3; possible D gene TRBD2, 5 bases. The V gene lost 1 base and the J gene lost 2 bases, with 7 bases spanning the gap. The CDR3 has 14 residues. CDR1 LGHDT and CDR2 YNNKEL come from the germline V gene (reference sequence).